This T cell receptor (beta chain) emerged from a study of cytomegalovirus exposure and HLA in healthy donors. Primers: 60 Vbeta forward and 13 Jbeta reverse. The protocol was immunoSEQ multiplex PCR, while the TCRdb copy is restricted to in-frame clones and leaves out a portion. The profile shows tens of thousands of clones, around 70% of them singletons. Study-wide findings and caveats: Analyzed later, association rates of TCRs varied across HLA loci, with DRB1 most and HLA-C fewest.

V shed 1 base, J shed 7 bases, and the junction held 0 bases outside the gene matches. The germline V gene encodes CDR1 SEHNR and CDR2 FQNEAQ (reference sequence). The CDR3 sequence is 14 residues long. In regard to this clone: Antigen: not known.

This chain uses TRBV7-9 with TRBJ1-4; 10 bases fit TRBD1. The sequence derives from a man in his forties or fifties in good health and CMV-seropositive. Sample: PBMCs. The CDR3 sequence: CASSLGTGGEKLFF. The CDR3 DNA is TGTGCCAGCAGCTTAGGGACAGGGGGTGAAAAACTGTTTTTT. The variable domain in full, completed from reference TRBV7-9 and TRBJ1-4, reads DTGVSQNPRHKITKRGQNVTFRCDPISEHNRLYWYRQTLGQGPEFLTYFQNEAQLEKSRLLSDRFSAERPKGSFSTLEIQRTEQGDSAMYLCASSLGTGGEKLFFGSGTQLSVL.